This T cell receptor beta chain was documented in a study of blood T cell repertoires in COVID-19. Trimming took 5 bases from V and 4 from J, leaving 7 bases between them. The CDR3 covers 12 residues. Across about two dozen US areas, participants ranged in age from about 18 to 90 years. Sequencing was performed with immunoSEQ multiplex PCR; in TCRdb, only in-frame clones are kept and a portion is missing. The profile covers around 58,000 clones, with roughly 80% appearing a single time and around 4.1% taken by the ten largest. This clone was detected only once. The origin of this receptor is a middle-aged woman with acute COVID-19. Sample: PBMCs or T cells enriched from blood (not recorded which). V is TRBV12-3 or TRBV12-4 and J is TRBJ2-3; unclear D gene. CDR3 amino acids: CASSVKPDTQYF. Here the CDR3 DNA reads TGTGCCAGCAGTGTCAAGCCAGATACGCAGTATTTT.